This T cell receptor beta chain is from a study of CD8 T cells in ankylosing spondylitis. The CDR3 is 17 residues long. Via MiXCR, TCRdb re-called the 5' RACE reads, giving one row per CDR3 protein. The sample records 380,000 or so distinct CDR3 sequences, roughly 20% being singletons. The genes are TRBV21-1 and TRBJ1-2; the tabulated D call, TRBD1, remains unverified against the DNA. TRBV21-1 is tagged as a pseudogene. Sequencing was carried out using blood, either unsorted or a sorted T cell fraction (not recorded which). The clonotype originates from a male donor with ankylosing spondylitis or in good health (not recorded which). The CDR3 is CASSNRDRGRTPYGYTF. CDR3 nucleotides: TGTGCCAGCAGCAACCGGGACAGGGGGAGAACCCCCTATGGCTACACCTTC.